This TCR beta chain stems from a study of blood T cells in healthy people across ages. Study results and limitations: A strong correlation was seen between TCR beta diversity and naive T cell percentage.

Concerning this clonotype itself: The antigen remains unidentified.

The CDR3 is 10 amino acids. A second about 6 to 12 cycle PCR used barcoded and J-beta primers. TCRdb called the 5' RACE reads again in MiXCR, with one record for every CDR3 protein. This table holds approximately 790,000 distinct CDR3 sequences, around 62% found once. The TCR sequence derives from a man aged 25-40 years in good health. Input material: blood. The chain combines TRBV21-1 with TRBJ1-3; the D call of TRBD1 is as the table states it, not checked on the DNA. TRBV21-1 is given as a pseudogene. The CDR3 spells CCCRGYTIYF. The CDR3 DNA reads TGTTGTTGCAGGGGTTACACCATATATTTT.